The entry below gives a single T cell receptor beta chain sequence along with its context. What it recognizes is unknown. These data originate in a study of cytomegalovirus exposure and HLA in healthy donors. Study findings and constraints: By HLA locus, TCR association rates varied in a later analysis, with DRB1 showing the most and HLA-C the fewest. A missense DCLRE1C variant was associated with V- and J-gene trimming of TCR beta chains in a later analysis, and an independent cohort replicated the association. Later on, an analysis tied approximately 17,000 TCR beta sequences to HLA alleles at 0.05 false discovery rate.

Amplification used 60 Vbeta primers and 13 Jbeta primers. Clones were read by immunoSEQ multiplex PCR, and TCRdb kept only the in-frame ones, dropping some. This sample's clone table lists 85,000 to 90,000 clones. These donors counted as nominally healthy when sampled, but unrecorded immune exposures were likely. Sequencing used PBMCs. The sequence was collected from a man between 50 and 59 years old in good health and CMV-seropositive.

CDR3 DNA: TGTGCCAGCACGGGACAGGCTATAAACACCGGGGAGCTGTTTTTT. Amino acids: CASTGQAINTGELFF. The J gene is TRBJ2-2, the V gene TRBV16; 8 bases fit TRBD1. The CDR3 covers 15 residues. V lost 7 bases and J lost 2; bases outside the gene matches: 6. The germline gives CDR1 KGHSY, CDR2 FQNENV. Combining the CDR3 with reference TRBV16 and TRBJ2-2 gives the whole variable domain GEEVAQTPKHLVRGEGQKAKLYCAPIKGHSYVFWYQQVLKNEFKFLISFQNENVFDETGMPKERFSAKCLPNSPCSLEIQATKLEDSAVYFCASTGQAINTGELFFGEGSRLTVL.